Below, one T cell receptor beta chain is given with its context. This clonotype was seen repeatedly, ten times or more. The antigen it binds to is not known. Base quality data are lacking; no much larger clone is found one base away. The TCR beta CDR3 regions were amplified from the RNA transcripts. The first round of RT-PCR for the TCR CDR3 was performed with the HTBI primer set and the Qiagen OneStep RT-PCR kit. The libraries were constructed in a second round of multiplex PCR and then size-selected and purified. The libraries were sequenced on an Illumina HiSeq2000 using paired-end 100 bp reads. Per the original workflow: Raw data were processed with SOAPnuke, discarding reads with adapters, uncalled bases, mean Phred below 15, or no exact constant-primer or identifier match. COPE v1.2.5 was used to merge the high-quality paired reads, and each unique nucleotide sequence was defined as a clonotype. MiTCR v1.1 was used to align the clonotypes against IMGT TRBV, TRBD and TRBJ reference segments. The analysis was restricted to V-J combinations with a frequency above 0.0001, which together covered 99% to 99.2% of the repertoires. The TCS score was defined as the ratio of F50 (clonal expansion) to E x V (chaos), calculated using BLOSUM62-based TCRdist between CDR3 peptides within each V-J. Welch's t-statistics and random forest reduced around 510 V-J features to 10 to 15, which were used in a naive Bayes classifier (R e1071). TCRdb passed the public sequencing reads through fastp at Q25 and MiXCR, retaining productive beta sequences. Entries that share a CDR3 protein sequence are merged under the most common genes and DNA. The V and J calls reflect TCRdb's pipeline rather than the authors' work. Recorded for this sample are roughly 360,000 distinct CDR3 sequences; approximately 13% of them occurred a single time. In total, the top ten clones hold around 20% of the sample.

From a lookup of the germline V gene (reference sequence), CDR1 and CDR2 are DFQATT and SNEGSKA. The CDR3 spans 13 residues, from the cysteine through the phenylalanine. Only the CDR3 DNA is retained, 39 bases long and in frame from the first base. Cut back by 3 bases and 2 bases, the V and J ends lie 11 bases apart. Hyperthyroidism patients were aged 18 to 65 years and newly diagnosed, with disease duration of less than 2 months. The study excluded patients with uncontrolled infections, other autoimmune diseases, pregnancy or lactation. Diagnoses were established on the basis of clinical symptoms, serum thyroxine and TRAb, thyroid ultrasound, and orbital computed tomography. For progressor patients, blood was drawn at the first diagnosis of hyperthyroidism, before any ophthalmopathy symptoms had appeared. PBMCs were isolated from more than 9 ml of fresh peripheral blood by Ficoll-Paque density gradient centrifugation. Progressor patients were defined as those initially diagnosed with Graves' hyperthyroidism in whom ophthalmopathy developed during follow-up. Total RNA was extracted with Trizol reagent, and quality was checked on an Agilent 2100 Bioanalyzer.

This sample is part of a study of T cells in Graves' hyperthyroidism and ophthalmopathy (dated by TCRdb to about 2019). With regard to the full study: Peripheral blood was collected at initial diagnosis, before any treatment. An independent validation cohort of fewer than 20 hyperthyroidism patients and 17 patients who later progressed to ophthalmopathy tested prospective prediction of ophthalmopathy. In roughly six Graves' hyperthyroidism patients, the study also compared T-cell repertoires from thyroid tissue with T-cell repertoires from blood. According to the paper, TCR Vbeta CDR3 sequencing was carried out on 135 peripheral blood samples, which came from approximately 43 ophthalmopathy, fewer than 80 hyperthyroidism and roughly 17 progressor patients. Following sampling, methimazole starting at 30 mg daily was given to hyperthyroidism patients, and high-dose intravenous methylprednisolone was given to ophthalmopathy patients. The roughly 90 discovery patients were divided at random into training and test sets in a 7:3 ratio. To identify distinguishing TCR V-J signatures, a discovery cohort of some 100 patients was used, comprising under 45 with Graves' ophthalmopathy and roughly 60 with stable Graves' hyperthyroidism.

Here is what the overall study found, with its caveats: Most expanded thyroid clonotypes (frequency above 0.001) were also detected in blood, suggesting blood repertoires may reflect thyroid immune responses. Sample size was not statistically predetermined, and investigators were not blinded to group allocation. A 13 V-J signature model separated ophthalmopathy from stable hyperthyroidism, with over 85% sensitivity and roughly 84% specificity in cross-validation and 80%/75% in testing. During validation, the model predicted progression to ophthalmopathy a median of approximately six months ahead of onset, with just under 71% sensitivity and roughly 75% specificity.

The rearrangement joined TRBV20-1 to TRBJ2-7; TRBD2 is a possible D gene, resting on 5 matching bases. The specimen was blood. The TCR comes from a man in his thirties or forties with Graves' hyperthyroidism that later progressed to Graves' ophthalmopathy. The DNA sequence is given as TGCAGTGCTAGTTCGGGGTTACCCTACGAGCAGTACTTC. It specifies CSASSGLPYEQYF.